This T cell receptor (beta chain) was profiled in a study of cytomegalovirus exposure and HLA in healthy donors. Whole-study context: Of 350 to 400 genotyped donors, roughly 81% grouped in the Caucasian-associated ancestry cluster. Study outcomes and limitations: Productive rates of about 87% or about 30% were seen for most TCR beta V segments in an earlier analysis. Later on, a genetic analysis was performed. It linked a missense variant in DCLRE1C with V- and J-gene trimming of TCR beta.

Vbeta (60) and Jbeta (13) primers were used in the PCR. The repertoire was sequenced with immunoSEQ multiplex PCR; TCRdb's copy has only in-frame clones and lacks some. This sample yields about 59,000 clones, of which around 83% are seen a single time; less than 2% belongs to the top ten. A note on this clone: Its antigen is not known.

V was cut by 4 bases and J by 2 bases, with 12 bases left in between. The V gene's germline CDR1 is MDHEN and CDR2 SYDVKM. This CDR3 region has 15 residues. The source is a human donor in good health. The J gene is TRBJ1-5, the V gene TRBV28; a possible D gene is TRBD1 (5 bases). Sequenced input: PBMCs. CDR3 sequence (DNA): TGTGCCAGCAGTTACATCCTGACAGGCAATCAGCCCCAGCATTTT. Its translation: CASSYILTGNQPQHF.